This T cell receptor beta chain was retrieved from a study of blood T cell repertoires in COVID-19. Background on the study: Samples taken during acute and convalescent COVID-19 were collected in the United States, Italy and Spain. Nucleic acid was either cDNA or gDNA, and it came from T cells, B-cell-depleted T cells, or PBMCs.

This CDR3 contains 13 residues. V shed 7 bases and J shed 4 bases, with 13 bases lying between them. Germline V gene lookup returns CDR1 KGHSH and CDR2 LQKENI. Authors' methods: Amplification from reference gene primers served as the basis for estimated nucleated cell counts. Sequencing was performed with immunoSEQ multiplex PCR; in TCRdb, only in-frame clones are kept and a portion is missing. V and J calls and clone size are given by that table; D and trimming were obtained from the DNA. The sample contains around 180,000 clones, approximately 83% of which appear only once. This clone has only a few counts.

The rearrangement joins TRBV18 to TRBJ1-1, with D possibly TRBD1 on 5 matching bases. The receptor was isolated from a man aged 60 to 75 with acute or convalescent COVID-19. Sequencing input: peripheral blood. CDR3 bases: TGTGCCAGCTACCGGGGGGTTGGCACTGAAGCTTTCTTT. This gives the protein CASYRGVGTEAFF.